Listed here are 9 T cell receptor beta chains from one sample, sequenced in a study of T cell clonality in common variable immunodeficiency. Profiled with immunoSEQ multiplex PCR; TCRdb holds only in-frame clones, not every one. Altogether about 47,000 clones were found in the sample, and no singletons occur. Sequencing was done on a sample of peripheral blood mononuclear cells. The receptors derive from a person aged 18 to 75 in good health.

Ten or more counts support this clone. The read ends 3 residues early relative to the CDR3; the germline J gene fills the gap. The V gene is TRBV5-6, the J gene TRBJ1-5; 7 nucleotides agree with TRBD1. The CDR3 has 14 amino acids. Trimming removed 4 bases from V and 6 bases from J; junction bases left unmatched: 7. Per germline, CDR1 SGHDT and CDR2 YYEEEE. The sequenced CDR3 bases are TGTGCCAGCAGCCGGGCAGGGGGAGGTCAGCCC. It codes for CASSRAGGGQP. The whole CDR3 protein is CASSRAGGGQPQHF.

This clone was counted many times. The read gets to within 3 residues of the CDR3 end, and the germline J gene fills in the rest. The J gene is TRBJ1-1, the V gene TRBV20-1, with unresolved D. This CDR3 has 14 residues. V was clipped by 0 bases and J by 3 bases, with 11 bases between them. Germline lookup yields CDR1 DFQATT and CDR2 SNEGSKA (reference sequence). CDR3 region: CSAREVLSDTEAFF. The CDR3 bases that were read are TGCAGTGCTAGAGAGGTCTTGTCGGACACTGAA.

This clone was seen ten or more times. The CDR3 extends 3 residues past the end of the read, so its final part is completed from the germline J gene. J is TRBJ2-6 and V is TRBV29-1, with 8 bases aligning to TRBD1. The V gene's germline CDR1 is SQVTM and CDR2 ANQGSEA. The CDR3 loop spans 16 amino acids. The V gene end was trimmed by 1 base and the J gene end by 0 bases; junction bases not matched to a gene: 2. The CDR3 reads CSVEGTGYSGANVLTF. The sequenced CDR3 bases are TGCAGCGTTGAAGGGACAGGGTACTCTGGGGCCAACGTC.

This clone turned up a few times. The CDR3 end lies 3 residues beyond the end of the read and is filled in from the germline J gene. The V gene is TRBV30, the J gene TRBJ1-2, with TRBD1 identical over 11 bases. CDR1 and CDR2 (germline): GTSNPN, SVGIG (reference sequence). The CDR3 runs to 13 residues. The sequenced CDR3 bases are TGTGCCTGGACGGGACAGGGGGTCTACGAC. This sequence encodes CAWTGQGVYD. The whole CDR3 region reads CAWTGQGVYDYTF.

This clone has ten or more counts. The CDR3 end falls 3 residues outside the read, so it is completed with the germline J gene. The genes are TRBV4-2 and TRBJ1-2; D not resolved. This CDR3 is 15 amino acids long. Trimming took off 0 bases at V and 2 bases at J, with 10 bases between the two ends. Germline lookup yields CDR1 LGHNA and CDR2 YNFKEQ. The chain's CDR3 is CASSQENRGNYGYTF. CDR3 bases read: TGTGCCAGCAGCCAAGAAAACCGCGGAAACTATGGC.

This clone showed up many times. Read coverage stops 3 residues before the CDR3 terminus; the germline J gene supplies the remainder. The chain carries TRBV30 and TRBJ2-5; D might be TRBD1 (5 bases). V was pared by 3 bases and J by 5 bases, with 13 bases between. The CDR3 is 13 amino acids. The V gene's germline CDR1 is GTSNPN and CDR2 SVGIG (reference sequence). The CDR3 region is CAWRRGVRETQYF. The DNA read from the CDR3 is TGTGCCTGGAGAAGGGGTGTTCGGGAGACC.

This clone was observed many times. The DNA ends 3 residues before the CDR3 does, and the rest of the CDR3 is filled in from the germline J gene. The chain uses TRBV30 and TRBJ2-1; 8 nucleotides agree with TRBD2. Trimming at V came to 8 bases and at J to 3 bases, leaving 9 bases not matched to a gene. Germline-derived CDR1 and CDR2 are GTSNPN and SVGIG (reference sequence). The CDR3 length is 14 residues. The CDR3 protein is CARSAGGLYNEQFF. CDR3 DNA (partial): TGTGCCAGAAGCGCGGGGGGACTCTACAATGAG.

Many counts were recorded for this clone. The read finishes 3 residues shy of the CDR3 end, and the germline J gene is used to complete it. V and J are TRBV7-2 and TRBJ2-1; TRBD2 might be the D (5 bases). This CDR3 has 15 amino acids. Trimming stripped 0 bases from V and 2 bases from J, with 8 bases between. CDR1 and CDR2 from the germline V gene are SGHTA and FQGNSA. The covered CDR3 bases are TGTGCCAGCAGCTTAGCCGGGGTAGCCTACAATGAG. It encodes CASSLAGVAYNE. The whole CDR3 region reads CASSLAGVAYNEQFF.

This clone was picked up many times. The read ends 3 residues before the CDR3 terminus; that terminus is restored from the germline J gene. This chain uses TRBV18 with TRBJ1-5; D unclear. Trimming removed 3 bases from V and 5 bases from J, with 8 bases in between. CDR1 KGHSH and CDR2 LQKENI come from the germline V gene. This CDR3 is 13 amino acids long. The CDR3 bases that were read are TGTGCCAGCTCACCTGACAAACATCAGCCC. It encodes CASSPDKHQP. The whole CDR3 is CASSPDKHQPQHF.